Reported below is one T cell receptor (beta chain). The sample comes from a study of blood T cell repertoires in COVID-19. Overall study context: COVID-19 samples, acute and convalescent, were from the United States, Italy and Spain.

Original analysis: Estimation of nucleated cell counts was performed using reference gene primer amplification. The assay was immunoSEQ multiplex PCR, and TCRdb's table has in-frame clones only and misses some. V and J calls and clone size are given by that table; D and trimming were obtained from the DNA. The data contain under 300,000 clones, around 85% of them singletons. This clonotype originated in a woman aged 40 to 50 with acute COVID-19. Material: PBMCs or T cells enriched from blood (not recorded which).

The CDR3 here is CSVEGQGMRKLFF. The CDR3 bases are TGCAGCGTTGAGGGACAGGGGATGCGAAAACTGTTTTTT. The chain recombines TRBV29-1 with TRBJ1-4; TRBD1 aligns across 10 bases. CDR1 SQVTM and CDR2 ANQGSEA come from the germline V gene. This CDR3 contains 13 residues. With V trimmed by 3 bases and J by 10 bases, 5 bases remained unmatched.